The 20 T cell receptor beta chains listed next were all sequenced from one sample in a study of Ad26.COV2.S vaccination and SARS-CoV-2 variants. Here immunoSEQ multiplex PCR was the method, and the copy in TCRdb shows in-frame clones only, minus some. The sample records 300,000 to 400,000 clones, about 90% being singletons. The starting material was peripheral blood, obtained after recovery from COVID-19. The receptors come from a human donor who had recovered from COVID-19.

The rearrangement uses TRBV10-3 and TRBJ1-1; D is unclear. Germline V lookup: CDR1 ENHRY, CDR2 SYGVKD. V was shortened by 0 bases and J by 1 base, with 9 bases between the two germline ends. This CDR3 contains 15 residues. This CDR3 reads CAISESSGQNTEAFF. DNA of the CDR3: TGTGCCATCAGTGAGTCTAGTGGCCAGAACACTGAAGCTTTCTTT.

The gene calls are TRBV6-6 and TRBJ2-2, with D tentatively TRBD2 (6 bases). Trimming took off 2 bases at V and 3 bases at J, with 10 bases between the two ends. Germline V gene sequence: CDR1 MNHNY, CDR2 SVGAGI (reference sequence). The CDR3 covers 15 residues. In DNA, the CDR3 is TGTGCCAGCAGTTACGTGGGGGGAGACACCGGGGAGCTGTTTTTT. Translated, it gives CASSYVGGDTGELFF.

CDR3 loop: CASSPPLGGGNYGYTF. The CDR3 region has the DNA TGTGCCAGCAGTCCCCCCCTGGGCGGGGGAAACTATGGCTACACCTTC. The V call is TRBV27, the J call TRBJ1-2, with a tentative D call TRBD1 (5 bases). The CDR3 is 16 residues long. Per germline, CDR1 MNHEY and CDR2 SMNVEV (reference sequence). Trimming took 5 bases from V and 2 from J, leaving 18 bases between them.

The chain combines TRBV9 with TRBJ2-3; either TRBD1 or TRBD2 may supply D (6 bases each). Trimming removed 1 base from V and 4 bases from J, with 13 bases in between. The CDR3 consists of 15 residues. CDR1 is SGDLS and CDR2 is YYNGEE in the germline V gene. This chain's CDR3 is CASSVFGGEADTQYF. As DNA, the CDR3 is TGTGCCAGCAGCGTATTCGGGGGCGAGGCAGATACGCAGTATTTT.

This sequence joins TRBV5-1 and TRBJ2-1; no definite D call. V was cut by 1 base and J by 7 bases, with 6 bases left in between. Germline CDR1 reads SGHRS; CDR2 reads YFSETQ. CDR3 length: 12 amino acids. DNA of the CDR3: TGCGCCAGCAGCTTGACTCGGAATGAGCAGTTCTTC. Its translation: CASSLTRNEQFF.

The chain employs TRBV6-5 and TRBJ2-7; D gene ambiguous. There are 14 residues in the CDR3. The germline gives CDR1 MNHEY, CDR2 SVGAGI. V lost 0 bases and J lost 4, with 10 bases in between. The CDR3, as DNA: TGTGCCAGCAGTTACTCGAGTAATGGGTACGAGCAGTACTTC. The encoded protein is CASSYSSNGYEQYF.

V usage is TRBV7-9 and J usage is TRBJ1-1; D may be TRBD1 (6 bases). Germline V gives CDR1 SEHNR, CDR2 FQNEAQ (reference sequence). The CDR3 consists of 14 residues. V lost 4 bases to trimming and J lost 5 bases, with 14 bases between them. The CDR3 spells CASSSTGFGTEAFF. The CDR3, as DNA: TGTGCCAGCAGCTCGACAGGTTTTGGGACTGAAGCTTTCTTT.

The rearrangement links TRBV7-8 to TRBJ1-3, with D perhaps matching TRBD1 (5 bases). The CDR3 has 15 residues. The V and J ends lost 1 base and 0 bases respectively, with 7 bases between them. Germline CDR1 and CDR2: SGHVS and FQNEAQ. The CDR3 DNA reads TGTGCCAGCAGCTTAGTGCAGGGCTCTGGAAACACCATATATTTT. Amino acid sequence: CASSLVQGSGNTIYF.

J is TRBJ2-1 and V is TRBV11-3; perhaps TRBD2 as D (6 bases). V lost 3 bases and J lost 5, with 14 bases in between. Germline V gives CDR1 SGHNT, CDR2 YENEEA. The CDR3 is made up of 15 amino acids. CDR3 nucleotide sequence: TGTGCCAGCAGCTTGTATGGCGGGGAAAACAATGAGCAGTTCTTC. Protein sequence: CASSLYGGENNEQFF. The full variable domain, in which reference TRBV11-3 and TRBJ2-1 provide the parts outside the CDR3, is EAGVVQSPRYKIIEKKQPVAFWCNPISGHNTLYWYLQNLGQGPELLIRYENEEAVDDSQLPKDRFSAERLKGVDSTLKIQPAELGDSAVYLCASSLYGGENNEQFFGPGTRLTVL.

V gene TRBV6-1 combines with J gene TRBJ1-3; no clear D gene. The CDR3 spans 16 residues. Germline V gene lookup returns CDR1 MNHNS and CDR2 SASEGT. Trimming cost V 4 bases and J 4 bases, with 17 bases left between them. The CDR3 reads CASSVPGPQTGNTIYF. CDR3 sequence (DNA): TGTGCCAGCAGTGTCCCGGGCCCCCAAACGGGAAACACCATATATTTT.

CDR3 bases: TGTGCCAGCAGCTCCGAAACACAAGGGACAGGGCCTGAAGTAGATACGCAGTATTTT. Amino acids: CASSSETQGTGPEVDTQYF. This chain uses TRBV13 with TRBJ2-3, with TRBD1 matching 9 bases. The CDR3 length is 19 residues. CDR1 and CDR2 (germline): PRHDT, FYEKMQ (reference sequence). V lost 4 bases to trimming and J lost 5 bases; unmatched junction nucleotides: 19.

The CDR3 DNA follows: TGCGCCAGCAGCCACCCGTCCCGGGACAGGGGGCAGACCCAGTACTTC. This translates into CASSHPSRDRGQTQYF. The J gene is TRBJ2-5, the V gene TRBV4-1; 12 bases map to TRBD1. J lost 6 bases, V lost 3 bases, and 8 bases had no gene match. This CDR3 is built from 16 residues. Germline V gene sequence: CDR1 MGHRA, CDR2 YSYEKL.

The J gene is TRBJ1-1, the V gene TRBV10-1, with a tentative D call TRBD1 (6 bases). Per germline, CDR1 WNHNN and CDR2 SYGVQD (reference sequence). The ends were cut back, 5 bases at V and 5 bases at J, with 12 bases in the middle. This CDR3 contains 13 residues. Here the CDR3 reads CASSLQGGTEAFF. CDR3 nucleotide sequence: TGCGCCAGCAGTTTACAGGGTGGGACTGAAGCTTTCTTT.

V and J are TRBV13 and TRBJ2-5; 7 nucleotides agree with TRBD1. Germline CDR1 is PRHDT and CDR2 is FYEKMQ (reference sequence). V lost 2 bases to trimming and J lost 3 bases; unmatched junction nucleotides: 3. This CDR3 region has 14 residues. CDR3 nucleotide sequence: TGTGCCAGCAGCTTATCGCAGGGGGAAGAGACCCAGTACTTC. Residues: CASSLSQGEETQYF.

V gene TRBV11-2 combines with J gene TRBJ2-7; no firm D call. The CDR3 consists of 17 residues. Germline V gives CDR1 SGHAT, CDR2 FQNNGV. Trimming removed 1 base from V and 0 bases from J, with 16 bases in between. CDR3 bases: TGTGCCAGCAGCTTAGCCCCCAGGATCCTTAGCTCCTACGAGCAGTACTTC. It yields the protein CASSLAPRILSSYEQYF.

This chain uses TRBV7-8 with TRBJ2-7; D perhaps matches TRBD2 (7 bases). Germline CDR1 and CDR2: SGHVS and FQNEAQ. Trimming took off 5 bases at V and 2 bases at J, with 16 bases between the two ends. This CDR3 has 15 residues. The CDR3 coding sequence is TGTGCCAGCAGCGCACGCGGGGGCTCACCCTACGAGCAGTACTTC. Its protein is CASSARGGSPYEQYF.

The DNA of the CDR3 is TGTGCCAGCAGTGGGGGGCCCAGGGGTACAGGAGAGACCCAGTACTTC. This gives the protein CASSGGPRGTGETQYF. The V gene is TRBV2, the J gene TRBJ2-5, with a tentative D call TRBD1 (6 bases). There are 16 residues in the CDR3. Trimming removed 4 bases at V and 4 bases at J, with 19 bases between. The germline gives CDR1 SNHLY, CDR2 FYNNEI.

V usage is TRBV9 and J usage is TRBJ2-5, with 7 bases that match TRBD2. J was trimmed by 5 bases and V by 6 bases; bases with no gene match: 10. Germline-derived CDR1 and CDR2 are SGDLS and YYNGEE. The CDR3 is 14 amino acids. The chain's CDR3 is CASTLGGGVETQYF. The DNA of the CDR3 is TGTGCCAGCACCCTGGGGGGAGGGGTTGAGACCCAGTACTTC.

This CDR3 reads CASSLSLASDTQYF. The CDR3 DNA is TGTGCCAGCAGCTTGTCCTTAGCGTCAGATACGCAGTATTTT. The V gene is TRBV7-9, the J gene TRBJ2-3; the D gene is possibly TRBD2 (5 bases). Deletions cut 3 bases from V and 4 bases from J, with 11 bases between. This CDR3 is 14 amino acids long. Germline assignment: CDR1 SEHNR and CDR2 FQNEAQ (reference sequence).

J is TRBJ2-1 and V is TRBV10-3, with TRBD2 matching 8 bases. V lost 2 bases and J lost 7; bases outside the gene matches: 4. Germline loops: CDR1 ENHRY, CDR2 SYGVKD. This CDR3 is built from 14 residues. As DNA, the CDR3 is TGTGCCATCAGTGAGAGGGGCGGGGGGAATGAGCAGTTCTTC. Amino acid sequence: CAISERGGGNEQFF.